These 13 T cell receptor beta chains originate from one sample sequenced in a study of cytomegalovirus exposure and HLA in healthy donors. The PCR had 60 Vbeta and 13 Jbeta primers. Assay used: immunoSEQ multiplex PCR; TCRdb lists only in-frame clones, some missing. The table records about 65,000 clones, almost 80% of them present only once. Sequenced: PBMCs. The receptors shown here come from a girl between 10 and 17 years old in good health and CMV-seropositive.

The CDR3 is CATSGTGGYGYTF. DNA of the CDR3: TGTGCCACCAGCGGCACAGGGGGCTATGGCTACACCTTC. The chain couples TRBV15 to TRBJ1-2; 8 bases match TRBD1. Trimming removed 5 bases from V and 4 bases from J; junction bases left unmatched: 3. CDR3 size: 13 residues. The V gene's germline CDR1 is LNHNV and CDR2 YYDKDF (reference sequence).

Written as DNA, the CDR3 is TGTGCCAGCAGCGGCGGCGGCAGGGAATGGCCCTACGAGCAGTACTTC. This codes for CASSGGGREWPYEQYF. The chain employs TRBV9 and TRBJ2-7; a possible D gene is TRBD1 (5 bases). V lost 3 bases and J 2 bases, leaving 18 bases between the germline ends. Germline CDR1 SGDLS, CDR2 YYNGEE. The CDR3 has 16 residues. Supplemented by reference TRBV9 and TRBJ2-7, the full variable domain reads DSGVTQTPKHLITATGQRVTLRCSPRSGDLSVYWYQQSLDQGLQFLIQYYNGEERAKGNILERFSAQQFPDLHSELNLSSLELGDSALYFCASSGGGREWPYEQYFGPGTRLTVT.

Written as DNA, the CDR3 is TGCAGCGTTGACGGTTACACTGAAGCTTTCTTT. It yields the protein CSVDGYTEAFF. The gene calls are TRBV29-1 and TRBJ1-1; D not certain. The CDR3 has 11 residues. Trimming removed 3 bases from V and 3 bases from J, with 5 bases in between. The germline V gene has CDR1 SQVTM and CDR2 ANQGSEA.

This chain links TRBV2 with TRBJ1-5; 8 bases are a match to TRBD1. From germline, CDR1 is SNHLY and CDR2 FYNNEI. This CDR3 has 15 amino acids. V lost 6 bases, J lost 4 bases, and 8 bases stayed unmatched. CDR3 nucleotide sequence: TGTGCCAGCAGGGGCCGACAGGGGCGAAATCAGCCCCAGCATTTT. Protein sequence: CASRGRQGRNQPQHF.

The rearrangement links TRBV19 to TRBJ1-1; TRBD1 is a possible D gene (5 bases). V was clipped by 10 bases and J by 3 bases, with 21 bases between them. Germline lookup yields CDR1 LNHDA and CDR2 SQIVND (reference sequence). The CDR3 spans 15 residues. The CDR3 sequence: CATLERRGWDTEAFF. As DNA, the CDR3 is TGTGCCACCCTCGAGAGAAGGGGCTGGGACACTGAAGCTTTCTTT.

The V gene is TRBV11-2, the J gene TRBJ1-1; a weak D match, TRBD1 (6 bases). The CDR3 runs to 16 residues. Looked up from germline, CDR1 is SGHAT and CDR2 is FQNNGV. V was trimmed by 2 bases and J by 0 bases, leaving 13 bases between them. The DNA of the CDR3 is TGTGCCAGCAGCTTATCCCCCCCAGGGGTGAACACTGAAGCTTTCTTT. Protein sequence: CASSLSPPGVNTEAFF. Combining the CDR3 with reference TRBV11-2 and TRBJ1-1 gives the whole variable domain EAGVAQSPRYKIIEKRQSVAFWCNPISGHATLYWYQQILGQGPKLLIQFQNNGVVDDSQLPKDRFSAERLKGVDSTLKIQPAKLEDSAVYLCASSLSPPGVNTEAFFGQGTRLTVV.

This clone was seen just once. The chain has TRBV7-9 and TRBJ1-1; D call uncertain. V dropped 5 bases and J dropped 1 base, with 8 bases sitting between them. Germline lookup yields CDR1 SEHNR and CDR2 FQNEAQ (reference sequence). This CDR3 spans 13 amino acids. The DNA for the CDR3 is TGTGCCAGCAGCACAGATTCGAACACTGAAGCTTTCTTT. Translating it yields CASSTDSNTEAFF.

The chain carries TRBV4-1 and TRBJ2-7; TRBD1 aligns across 9 bases. This CDR3 contains 16 residues. Germline CDR1 is MGHRA and CDR2 is YSYEKL. J gave up 4 bases and V 1 base, and 8 bases lay outside the gene matches. The CDR3 sequence: CASSQAGPGQGYEQYF. CDR3 in DNA: TGCGCCAGCAGCCAAGCCGGGCCGGGACAGGGTTACGAGCAGTACTTC.

The V and J genes are TRBV11-2 and TRBJ2-5; 7 nucleotides agree with TRBD2. In germline, CDR1 is SGHAT, CDR2 FQNNGV. CDR3 length: 15 amino acids. V trimming: 0 bases; J trimming: 5 bases; junction bases outside the gene matches: 6. CDR3 amino acids: CASSLEHSGEETQYF. The CDR3 DNA follows: TGTGCCAGCAGCTTAGAGCACAGCGGGGAGGAGACCCAGTACTTC. Using reference TRBV11-2 and TRBJ2-5 for the parts outside the CDR3, the full variable domain is EAGVAQSPRYKIIEKRQSVAFWCNPISGHATLYWYQQILGQGPKLLIQFQNNGVVDDSQLPKDRFSAERLKGVDSTLKIQPAKLEDSAVYLCASSLEHSGEETQYFGPGTRLLVL.

The chain links TRBV28 to TRBJ2-7; 9 positions match TRBD1. Germline CDR1 reads MDHEN; CDR2 reads SYDVKM. The V segment lost 5 bases and the J segment 1 base; nucleotides outside the gene matches: 9. The CDR3 consists of 16 residues. CDR3 nucleotide sequence: TGTGCCAGCAGTCGCCTGGGACAGGGAAGTTCCTACGAGCAGTACTTC. Protein: CASSRLGQGSSYEQYF.

The chain has TRBV30 and TRBJ2-7, with a tentative D call TRBD2 (5 bases). Per the germline V gene, CDR1 is GTSNPN and CDR2 is SVGIG (reference sequence). V lost 2 bases and J 5 bases, leaving 16 bases between the germline ends. The CDR3 sequence is 14 residues long. The CDR3 DNA is TGTGCCTGGAGTCGAGGGTGGGGAAGAAACGAGCAGTACTTC. Its protein product is CAWSRGWGRNEQYF.

This chain uses TRBV29-1 with TRBJ2-5; 9 bases are a match to TRBD1. J was trimmed by 2 bases and V by 6 bases; bases with no gene match: 7. Per the germline V gene, CDR1 is SQVTM and CDR2 is ANQGSEA. The CDR3 runs to 14 residues. CDR3 nucleotides: TGCAGCGTAGACCCGGGACAGGGTCAAGAGACCCAGTACTTC. Protein product: CSVDPGQGQETQYF.

This clone was observed a single time. The chain carries TRBV6-5 and TRBJ1-1, with TRBD1 matching over 7 bases. The CDR3 has 14 amino acids. Germline lookup yields CDR1 MNHEY and CDR2 SVGAGI. V lost 6 bases and J lost 0; bases outside the gene matches: 4. As DNA, the CDR3 is TGTGCCAGCAGACCGGGACAGATGAACACTGAAGCTTTCTTT. Encoded protein: CASRPGQMNTEAFF.